This record looks at one T cell receptor beta chain sequence and its context. This clonotype turned up a few times. The target of this receptor is not known. Within one base of it there is no much larger clone, and no base qualities were kept. PBMCs were isolated by Ficoll-Paque density gradient centrifugation. This entry belongs to a study of T-cell memory formation after mild COVID-19 (dated by TCRdb to about 2021). Study-level background: TCR sequence clusters from the two donors were largely donor specific. Two young, previously healthy adult volunteers, one female and one male, were included in the cohort. In two donors, T-cell clones that expanded and contracted after mild COVID-19 were followed by sequencing TCRalpha and TCRbeta repertoires longitudinally.

The junction carries 10 bases between V and J, which are trimmed by 6 bases and 3 bases respectively. The germline V gene (reference sequence) provides CDR1 LNHDA and CDR2 SQIVND. From cysteine to phenylalanine, the CDR3 is 13 amino acids long. Only the CDR3 DNA stays, 39 bases, in frame from base 1. Findings and caveats that apply to the study as a whole: The study covered only a couple of mild cases, and larger cohorts including severe cases with pre-infection samples were considered necessary. Contracting CD4+ clones appeared mostly in the CM and EM memory subsets, whereas CD8+ clones were enriched in EMRA. The second-wave clones that peaked on day 37 were not confirmed to be SARS-CoV-2 specific. Clones that contracted from day 15 to 85 showed balanced CD4/CD8 phenotypes, whereas a second wave of clones that expanded from day 15 to 37 leaned towards CD4+. Some responding clones were detected in pre-infection memory, suggesting pre-existing cross-reactive memory T cells joined the SARS-CoV-2 response.

Sequencing instrument: Illumina NovaSeq 6000. TCRalpha and TCRbeta cDNA libraries were built by 5'RACE with constant-segment primers, adding sample barcodes and unique molecular identifiers. RNA was extracted from every sample with Trizol reagent. Amplification of the libraries took two PCR steps, and the second step added a second sample barcode plus Illumina TruSeq adapters. Sequencing of the libraries was done on an Illumina NovaSeq, producing 2 x 150 bp paired-end reads. Regarding the original processing steps: With migec v1.2.7, reads were demultiplexed and then collapsed into UMI-guided consensus sequences. Using mixcr v2.1.11, UMI consensuses were aligned to TRA and TRB V and J templates and then assembled into clonotypes. A clonotype was counted as expanded or contracted only if both edgeR and NoisET called the change significant, with noise models trained on biological replicates. For edgeR calls, the cutoffs were a false discovery rate-adjusted p below 0.01 and a log2 fold-change threshold of 1. PCA with hierarchical clustering of max-normalized trajectories of the 1000 most abundant clonotypes was used as exploratory dynamics analysis. Separately sequenced CD4+ and CD8+ repertoires were used to assign the CD4 or CD8 phenotype of responding clones. The public reads were quality trimmed at Q25 with fastp and then assembled into clones with MiXCR by TCRdb, keeping productive beta chains. Duplicate CDR3 protein sequences are folded into a single record with the most common DNA and genes. These V and J calls rely on TCRdb rather than the paper's analysis. This sample is represented by about 210,000 distinct CDR3 sequences; more than 9% of them were singletons. 3% to 3.5% of the sample belongs to the ten largest clones.

The sequenced sample consisted of PBMCs or a T cell subset sorted from them (not recorded which). The receptor's source is a man aged 18 to 29 who had mild COVID-19 (a few samples of this study predate the infection). The sample titles of this study are shuffled in the database, so cell type and time point are left out; the donor was told from shared clones. The sequence is built from TRBV19 and TRBJ2-3; the D region possibly corresponds to TRBD1 (5 bases align). Read as DNA, the sequence is TGTGCCAGTAGCCTCCCAGGGACAGATACGCAGTATTTT. Translation gives CASSLPGTDTQYF.